Shown below are 25 T cell receptor beta chains from a single sample sequenced in a study of T cell repertoires in cytomegalovirus infection. For these TCRs, the target antigens are not known. TCRdb processed the reads anew with MiXCR; each CDR3 protein has one entry. The table shows fewer than 650,000 distinct CDR3 sequences, with approximately 40% occurring only once. The specimen comprised cultured PBMCs, sampled from culture after CMV antigen stimulation. All receptors come from a human donor in good health (CMV status not recorded). Some clones in this sample may be carry-over from other donors' samples.

V gene TRBV7-2 combines with J gene TRBJ2-7; either TRBD1 or TRBD2 may fit D (5 bases each). Trimming left V 1 base short and J 1 base short, with 8 bases between. This CDR3 has 14 amino acids. Germline V lookup: CDR1 SGHTA, CDR2 FQGNSA. Here the CDR3 reads CASSLVGPSYEQYF. CDR3 nucleotide sequence: TGTGCCAGCAGCTTAGTGGGACCTTCCTACGAGCAGTACTTC.

In this sample, this clonotype turned up many times. V usage is TRBV7-2 and J usage is TRBJ2-7; D uncertain. CDR1 and CDR2 (germline): SGHTA, FQGNSA. Trimming pared 5 bases from V and 1 base from J, leaving 12 bases between. The CDR3 contains 14 residues. CDR3 protein: CASSPDVASYEQYF. Written as DNA, the CDR3 is TGTGCCAGCAGCCCCGACGTTGCGTCCTACGAGCAGTACTTC.

This chain joins TRBV20-1 and TRBJ2-1; 9 positions agree with TRBD2. J lost 4 bases, V lost 2 bases, and 6 bases had no gene match. CDR1 and CDR2 (germline): DFQATT, SNEGSKA (reference sequence). This CDR3 spans 15 amino acids. The CDR3 sequence: CSARSSGSLYNEQFF. CDR3 DNA: TGCAGTGCTAGAAGTAGCGGGAGCCTGTACAATGAGCAGTTCTTC.

The J gene is TRBJ2-5, the V gene TRBV18, with no clear D. The germline gives CDR1 KGHSH, CDR2 LQKENI. Trimming left V 5 bases short and J 4 bases short, with 17 bases between. The CDR3 extends over 15 amino acids. The DNA of the CDR3 is TGTGCCAGCTCAACGGATCCAAGGCTTGGAGAGACCCAGTACTTC. Translating it yields CASSTDPRLGETQYF. The full variable domain, its missing parts supplied by reference TRBV18 and TRBJ2-5, is NAGVMQNPRHLVRRRGQEARLRCSPMKGHSHVYWYRQLPEEGLKFMVYLQKENIIDESGMPKERFSAEFPKEGPSILRIQQVVRGDSAAYFCASSTDPRLGETQYFGPGTRLLVL.

This clonotype showed up just a few times. The chain links TRBV7-2 to TRBJ2-7; TRBD2 agrees at 11 bases. The V segment lost 3 bases and the J segment 1 base; nucleotides outside the gene matches: 2. Germline-derived CDR1 and CDR2 are SGHTA and FQGNSA. The CDR3 consists of 15 residues. The CDR3: CASSFSSGGSYEQYF. The CDR3 DNA follows: TGTGCCAGCAGCTTCTCTAGCGGGGGGTCCTACGAGCAGTACTTC. The full variable domain, its missing parts supplied by reference TRBV7-2 and TRBJ2-7, is GAGVSQSPSNKVTEKGKDVELRCDPISGHTALYWYRQSLGQGLEFLIYFQGNSAPDKSGLPSDRFSAERTGGSVSTLTIQRTQQEDSAVYLCASSFSSGGSYEQYFGPGTRLTVT.

The rearrangement links TRBV18 to TRBJ2-7; 7 bases agree with TRBD1. The length of the CDR3 is 15 residues. Germline trimming cut 4 bases from V and 3 bases from J; bases unmatched to any gene: 9. The germline V gene encodes CDR1 KGHSH and CDR2 LQKENI. Here the CDR3 DNA reads TGTGCCAGCTCACTAGAAAGGGGGCTGAGCTACGAGCAGTACTTC. Amino acids: CASSLERGLSYEQYF.

The J gene is TRBJ2-1, the V gene TRBV20-1; perhaps TRBD1 as D (5 bases). CDR3 length: 11 amino acids. V was trimmed by 7 bases and J by 10 bases, leaving 14 bases between them. Germline assignment: CDR1 DFQATT and CDR2 SNEGSKA (reference sequence). CDR3 amino acids: CSVSGPREQFF. As DNA, the CDR3 is TGCAGTGTCTCAGGGCCTAGAGAGCAGTTCTTC.

V usage is TRBV4-1 and J usage is TRBJ1-3; unclear D gene. The CDR3 length is 15 residues. The germline gives CDR1 MGHRA, CDR2 YSYEKL. V was clipped by 2 bases and J by 2 bases, with 10 bases between them. Written as DNA, the CDR3 is TGCGCCAGCAGCCAAATATACGAACCTGGAAACACCATATATTTT. It yields the protein CASSQIYEPGNTIYF.

This clonotype was counted at least ten times. The CDR3: CASSLVGGSAYNEQFF. CDR3 DNA sequence: TGTGCCAGCAGCTTAGTCGGTGGGAGTGCCTACAATGAGCAGTTCTTC. This chain connects TRBV7-2 to TRBJ2-1; D might be TRBD2 (5 bases). In germline, CDR1 is SGHTA, CDR2 FQGNSA. CDR3 length: 16 amino acids. V was cut by 1 base and J by 2 bases, with 12 bases left in between.

The chain has TRBV15 and TRBJ1-4; no clear D. Germline V gene data show CDR1 as LNHNV and CDR2 as YYDKDF (reference sequence). The CDR3 runs 16 residues. V was clipped by 2 bases and J by 0 bases, with 10 bases between them. The CDR3 region has the DNA TGTGCCACCAGCAGACTCCCAACAACAACTAATGAAAAACTGTTTTTT. Translation: CATSRLPTTTNEKLFF.

Comments on this clonotype: One end of the junction varies from germline; a read error may be responsible. The V and J genes are TRBV7-2 and TRBJ2-5; tentative D call: TRBD2 (5 bases). Per the germline V gene, CDR1 is SGHTA and CDR2 is FQGNSA. There are 15 residues in the CDR3. The CDR3 DNA follows: TGTGTCAGCAGTGTGCTGGCGGGTCTTGGTGAGACCCAGTACTTC. This encodes CVSSVLAGLGETQYF. The full variable domain, its missing parts supplied by reference TRBV7-2 and TRBJ2-5, is GAGVSQSPSNKVTEKGKDVELRCDPISGHTALYWYRQSLGQGLEFLIYFQGNSAPDKSGLPSDRFSAERTGGSVSTLTIQRTQQEDSAVYLCVSSVLAGLGETQYFGPGTRLLVL.

This clonotype occurred many times. CDR3 sequence reads: CASSLVWGEQYF. The CDR3 DNA reads as TGTGCCAGCAGCTTAGTGTGGGGCGAGCAGTACTTC. This chain uses TRBV7-2 with TRBJ2-7, with D hard to call. The CDR3 totals 12 residues. In germline, CDR1 is SGHTA, CDR2 FQGNSA. The V end lost 1 base, the J end lost 6 bases, and 7 bases lay between the germline ends.

The chain is built from TRBV29-1 and TRBJ2-7; D gene ambiguous. Germline V gene lookup returns CDR1 SQVTM and CDR2 ANQGSEA. V lost 4 bases and J 7 bases, leaving 11 bases between the germline ends. The CDR3 length is 11 residues. The CDR3 nucleotides are TGCAGCGTTGTATCCGCTTTGGAGCAGTACTTC. It is translated as CSVVSALEQYF.

This clonotype turned up a few times. The chain recombines TRBV5-1 with TRBJ2-1, with TRBD2 as a possible D gene (5 bases). The CDR3 consists of 14 residues. V gave up 4 bases and J gave up 3 bases, with 11 bases separating them. CDR1 is SGHRS, CDR2 YFSETQ, per germline. CDR3 amino acids: CASSEARVYNEQFF. The DNA for the CDR3 is TGCGCCAGCAGCGAAGCGCGGGTCTACAATGAGCAGTTCTTC.

This clonotype has a handful of counts. This rearrangement joins TRBV12-3 or TRBV12-4 to TRBJ2-7, with D possibly TRBD1 on 5 matching bases. CDR3 length equals 12 residues. V was clipped by 5 bases and J by 7 bases, with 12 bases between them. Here the CDR3 reads CASSPFKGEQYF. The DNA of the CDR3 is TGTGCCAGCAGTCCTTTCAAGGGGGAGCAGTACTTC.

This sequence joins TRBV10-1 and TRBJ2-5, with 8 bases that match TRBD2. Germline-derived CDR1 and CDR2 are WNHNN and SYGVQD (reference sequence). The CDR3 spans 15 residues. Losses at the gene ends were 3 bases for V and 1 base for J; bases not matched to a gene: 4. CDR3 in DNA: TGCGCCAGCAGTGAAACTAGCGGAGCCCAAGAGACCCAGTACTTC. Its protein is CASSETSGAQETQYF.

The chain joins TRBV28 to TRBJ2-3; unclear D gene. Between the trimmed V and J ends, which lost 6 bases and 10 bases, there was a span of 17 bases. The CDR3 extends over 13 amino acids. CDR1 MDHEN and CDR2 SYDVKM come from the germline V gene. The CDR3 region is CASRPPSLSAQYF. CDR3 bases: TGTGCCAGCAGACCCCCGTCCCTTTCGGCGCAGTATTTT.

This clonotype came up a few times. V gene TRBV7-2 combines with J gene TRBJ2-3; 16 nucleotides line up with TRBD2. Unmatched junction bases numbered 8, after V lost 5 bases and J lost 3 bases. This CDR3 has 18 amino acids. Germline CDR1 reads SGHTA; CDR2 reads FQGNSA. The CDR3 loop reads CASSIPGLAGGVTDTQYF. The CDR3 bases are TGTGCCAGCAGCATTCCGGGACTAGCGGGGGGGGTTACAGATACGCAGTATTTT.

In DNA form, the CDR3 reads TGCGCCAGCAGCCAAGGTCCCCGCACAGATACGCAGTATTTT. Its translation is CASSQGPRTDTQYF. The V call is TRBV4-1, the J call TRBJ2-3, with D uncertain. This CDR3 has 14 residues. The V and J ends lost 1 base and 1 base respectively, with 6 bases between them. CDR1 is MGHRA, CDR2 YSYEKL, per germline.

This clonotype showed up just a few times. This chain uses TRBV19 with TRBJ1-1; TRBD1 is a possible D gene (5 bases). The CDR3 runs to 16 residues. The V gene lost 5 bases and the J gene lost 1 base, with 17 bases spanning the gap. Germline V gives CDR1 LNHDA, CDR2 SQIVND (reference sequence). The CDR3 DNA reads as TGTGCCAGTAGTGTCCCCGGGACCTACGGGAACACTGAAGCTTTCTTT. It encodes CASSVPGTYGNTEAFF.

V usage is TRBV7-2 and J usage is TRBJ2-6; TRBD2 might be the D (5 bases). V lost 1 base to trimming and J lost 2 bases, with 9 bases between them. CDR3 length equals 16 residues. Germline V gene sequence: CDR1 SGHTA, CDR2 FQGNSA. CDR3 sequence (DNA): TGTGCCAGCAGCTTAGGAAGCGGAGCTGGGGCCAACGTCCTGACTTTC. This sequence encodes CASSLGSGAGANVLTF.

The chain is built from TRBV6-6 and TRBJ1-1, with D possibly being TRBD1 (5 bases). The V gene lost 2 bases and the J gene lost 8 bases, with 15 bases spanning the gap. Germline V lookup: CDR1 MNHNY, CDR2 SVGAGI (reference sequence). The CDR3 has 14 amino acids. CDR3 sequence: CASSYQRTHWEAFF. CDR3 sequence (DNA): TGTGCCAGCAGTTACCAGCGGACACATTGGGAAGCTTTCTTT.

This clonotype was detected a few times. The V and J genes are TRBV11-3 and TRBJ2-3; D tentatively reads TRBD1 or TRBD2 (6 bases each). The CDR3 runs to 15 residues. V was clipped by 1 base and J by 2 bases, with 10 bases between them. Germline CDR1 and CDR2: SGHNT and YENEEA. The CDR3 protein is CASSLAGADTDTQYF. CDR3 sequence (DNA): TGTGCCAGCAGCTTAGCGGGGGCCGACACAGATACGCAGTATTTT.

This clonotype was recorded a few times. J is TRBJ2-2 and V is TRBV7-8; tentative D call: TRBD2 (7 bases). Germline CDR1 is SGHVS and CDR2 is FQNEAQ. CDR3 length: 15 residues. V lost 7 bases, J lost 6 bases, and 18 bases lay in between. In DNA form, the CDR3 reads TGTGCCAGCAACCGGGGGGCGGTTGGTTCCGGGGAGCTGTTTTTT. Amino acid sequence: CASNRGAVGSGELFF.

The chain recombines TRBV29-1 with TRBJ2-1; 8 nucleotides align to TRBD2. This CDR3 spans 16 amino acids. Looked up from germline, CDR1 is SQVTM and CDR2 is ANQGSEA. J was trimmed by 1 base and V by 4 bases; bases with no gene match: 9. In DNA form, the CDR3 reads TGCAGCGTTGGTTTCCTAGCGGGTCTTTCCTACAATGAGCAGTTCTTC. Its protein product is CSVGFLAGLSYNEQFF.